These 2 T cell receptor beta chains came from one sample sequenced in a study of shared clonotypes between healthy human individuals. Libraries were prepared by immunoSEQ multiplex PCR; TCRdb keeps only in-frame clonotypes and omits some of them. The table lists under 1,900,000 clones, approximately 98.5% of them singletons, with about 0.35% in the top ten. Sequenced input: naive CD4+ T cells sorted from blood. Subset specified: CD45RA+ positively selected. All receptors come from a man aged 25-45 years in good health.

This rearrangement joins TRBV18 to TRBJ1-3; D uncertain. This CDR3 has 11 residues. Germline values: CDR1 KGHSH, CDR2 LQKENI. Trimming took 5 bases from V and 2 from J, leaving 1 base between them. The CDR3 loop reads CASSAGNTIYF. The CDR3, as DNA: TGTGCCAGCTCAGCTGGAAACACCATATATTTT.

This chain joins TRBV4-3 and TRBJ2-7, with a weak D call TRBD1 (6 bases). This CDR3 spans 15 amino acids. V was pared by 4 bases and J by 3 bases, with 16 bases between. Germline CDR1 is LGHNA and CDR2 is YSLEER. The CDR3 protein is CASSRDTLGFYEQYF. The CDR3 bases are TGCGCCAGCAGCCGGGACACTCTGGGCTTCTACGAGCAGTACTTC.